A selection of T cell receptor beta chains follows, all from one sample in a study of Ad26.COV2.S vaccination and SARS-CoV-2 variants. Profiling relied on immunoSEQ multiplex PCR, and the TCRdb table lists in-frame clones only, not all of them. The table includes approximately 360,000 clones, around four fifths detected once. Material: peripheral blood, obtained in a trial of Ad26.COV2.S vaccine versus placebo. Receptor source: a person between 18 and 60 years old who received the Ad26.COV2.S COVID-19 vaccine or a placebo. The CDR3 runs from the conserved cysteine through the conserved F or W. A D gene is named only where the DNA matches it firmly. Only some rows state a clone size, as once, few, many or a class for expanded clones.

J gene: TRBJ2-5; clone size: -; D gene: TRBD1; V gene: TRBV11-3; CDR3 protein: CASSSNRGETQYF; CDR3 DNA: TGTGCCAGCAGCTCGAACAGGGGAGAGACCCAGTACTTC
J gene: TRBJ1-2; clone size: -; D gene: TRBD1; V gene: TRBV27; CDR3 protein: CASSPGGQGVYGYTF; CDR3 DNA: TGTGCCAGCAGTCCCGGTGGACAGGGGGTGTATGGCTACACCTTC
J gene: TRBJ2-1; clone size: -; D gene: -; V gene: TRBV19; CDR3 protein: CASNMGSSYNEQFF; CDR3 DNA: TGTGCCAGTAATATGGGCTCCTCCTACAATGAGCAGTTCTTC
J gene: TRBJ2-2; clone size: -; D gene: TRBD1; V gene: TRBV10-1; CDR3 protein: CASSSGTEGPGELFF; CDR3 DNA: TGCGCCAGCAGTTCCGGGACAGAAGGTCCCGGGGAGCTGTTTTTT
J gene: TRBJ1-3; clone size: few; D gene: -; V gene: TRBV2; CDR3 protein: CASSRDMSSGNTIYF; CDR3 DNA: TGTGCCAGCAGTCGGGACATGTCCTCTGGAAACACCATATATTTT
J gene: TRBJ1-2; clone size: -; D gene: TRBD1; V gene: TRBV4-2; CDR3 protein: CASSQLGGDRADTF; CDR3 DNA: TGTGCCAGCAGCCAACTCGGGGGAGACAGGGCAGACACCTTC
J gene: TRBJ2-7; clone size: -; D gene: TRBD1; V gene: TRBV7-2; CDR3 protein: CASTRDRASSYEQYF; CDR3 DNA: TGTGCCAGCACGCGCGACAGGGCGAGCTCCTACGAGCAGTACTTC
J gene: TRBJ2-7; clone size: -; D gene: -; V gene: TRBV7-8; CDR3 protein: CPGYEQYF; CDR3 DNA: TGCCCGGGCTACGAGCAGTACTTC
J gene: TRBJ1-5; clone size: -; D gene: -; V gene: TRBV6-2/TRBV6-3; CDR3 protein: CASSRVQRDQPQHF; CDR3 DNA: TGTGCCAGCAGTCGGGTCCAAAGGGACCAGCCCCAGCATTTT
J gene: TRBJ1-4; clone size: once; D gene: TRBD1; V gene: TRBV18; CDR3 protein: CASSPDRDREKLFF; CDR3 DNA: TGTGCCAGCTCACCCGACAGGGACCGTGAAAAACTGTTTTTT
J gene: TRBJ1-6; clone size: -; D gene: -; V gene: TRBV6-5; CDR3 protein: CASWAGGNSPLHF; CDR3 DNA: TGTGCCAGCTGGGCGGGCGGGAATTCACCCCTCCACTTT
J gene: TRBJ2-1; clone size: once; D gene: -; V gene: TRBV7-3; CDR3 protein: CASSLTGRGTEQFF; CDR3 DNA: TGTGCCAGCAGCTTAACTGGGAGGGGGACTGAGCAGTTCTTC
J gene: TRBJ2-7; clone size: -; D gene: -; V gene: TRBV6-5; CDR3 protein: CASSYSSSYEQYF; CDR3 DNA: TGTGCCAGCAGTTACTCCTCCTCCTACGAGCAGTACTTC
J gene: TRBJ1-6; clone size: -; D gene: TRBD1; V gene: TRBV12-5; CDR3 protein: CASARDSYNSPLHF; CDR3 DNA: TGTGCTAGTGCCCGGGACAGCTATAATTCACCCCTCCACTTT
J gene: TRBJ2-7; clone size: -; D gene: TRBD1; V gene: TRBV6-5; CDR3 protein: CASSWEWDRRYEQYF; CDR3 DNA: TGTGCCAGCAGTTGGGAGTGGGACAGACGGTACGAGCAGTACTTC
J gene: TRBJ2-7; clone size: -; D gene: -; V gene: TRBV3-1/TRBV3-2; CDR3 protein: CASSRDFYEQYF; CDR3 DNA: TGTGCCAGCAGCCGGGACTTCTACGAGCAGTACTTC
J gene: TRBJ2-7; clone size: -; D gene: TRBD1; V gene: TRBV5-5; CDR3 protein: CASSLEYWTGGWF; CDR3 DNA: TGTGCCAGCAGCTTGGAGTACTGGACAGGGGGATGGTTC
J gene: TRBJ1-4; clone size: -; D gene: -; V gene: TRBV4-2; CDR3 protein: CASSQRQNEKLFF; CDR3 DNA: TGTGCCAGCAGCCAGAGGCAAAATGAAAAACTGTTTTTT
J gene: TRBJ2-3; clone size: -; D gene: TRBD1; V gene: TRBV9; CDR3 protein: CASSRTGSPDTQYF; CDR3 DNA: TGTGCCAGCTCTCGGACAGGGTCCCCGGATACGCAGTATTTT
J gene: TRBJ2-7; clone size: -; D gene: -; V gene: TRBV27; CDR3 protein: CASSFGYQTYEQYF; CDR3 DNA: TGTGCCAGCAGTTTTGGATACCAGACCTACGAGCAGTACTTC
J gene: TRBJ1-2; clone size: once; D gene: -; V gene: TRBV5-1; CDR3 protein: CASSRGVYGYTF; CDR3 DNA: TGCGCCAGCAGCCGGGGCGTCTATGGCTACACCTTC
J gene: TRBJ1-5; clone size: -; D gene: -; V gene: TRBV2; CDR3 protein: CASSALTENQPQHF; CDR3 DNA: TGTGCCAGCAGTGCCCTAACAGAGAATCAGCCCCAGCATTTT
J gene: TRBJ2-7; clone size: -; D gene: -; V gene: TRBV2; CDR3 protein: CASSKRIGGYEQYF; CDR3 DNA: TGTGCCAGCAGCAAGCGAATTGGGGGTTACGAGCAGTACTTC
J gene: TRBJ2-7; clone size: many; D gene: -; V gene: TRBV18; CDR3 protein: CASSPELEEHEQYF; CDR3 DNA: TGTGCCAGCTCACCGGAACTAGAGGAACACGAGCAGTACTTC
J gene: TRBJ2-6; clone size: -; D gene: -; V gene: TRBV10-2; CDR3 protein: CASSGWGSGANVLTF; CDR3 DNA: TGCGCCAGCAGTGGGTGGGGCTCTGGGGCCAACGTCCTGACTTTC
J gene: TRBJ2-3; clone size: -; D gene: TRBD2; V gene: TRBV6-4; CDR3 protein: CASSVASGHTDTQYF; CDR3 DNA: TGTGCCAGCAGTGTTGCTAGCGGTCACACAGATACGCAGTATTTT
J gene: TRBJ1-5; clone size: -; D gene: TRBD1; V gene: TRBV6-5; CDR3 protein: CASSRTGTSNQPQHF; CDR3 DNA: TGTGCCAGCAGTCGGACAGGGACGAGCAATCAGCCCCAGCATTTT
J gene: TRBJ1-2; clone size: -; D gene: -; V gene: TRBV4-2; CDR3 protein: CASSENPRIVYGYTF; CDR3 DNA: TGTGCCAGCAGCGAAAACCCTCGGATAGTGTATGGCTACACCTTC
J gene: TRBJ2-5; clone size: -; D gene: -; V gene: TRBV7-8; CDR3 protein: CASSASGEIQETQYF; CDR3 DNA: TGTGCCAGCAGCGCTTCGGGGGAGATCCAAGAGACCCAGTACTTC
J gene: TRBJ2-1; clone size: -; D gene: TRBD2; V gene: TRBV27; CDR3 protein: CASSLFSGTYNEQFF; CDR3 DNA: TGTGCCAGCAGTTTGTTTAGCGGGACCTACAATGAGCAGTTCTTC
J gene: TRBJ1-2; clone size: -; D gene: -; V gene: TRBV5-1; CDR3 protein: CASSSRGIDGYTF; CDR3 DNA: TGCGCCAGCAGCTCCAGGGGAATCGATGGCTACACCTTC
J gene: TRBJ2-3; clone size: -; D gene: -; V gene: TRBV9; CDR3 protein: CASQASPDTDTQYF; CDR3 DNA: TGTGCCAGCCAGGCGAGCCCAGACACAGATACGCAGTATTTT
J gene: TRBJ1-6; clone size: -; D gene: -; V gene: TRBV27; CDR3 protein: CASSLMAHGSPLHF; CDR3 DNA: TGTGCCAGCAGTTTAATGGCTCACGGGTCACCCCTCCACTTT
J gene: TRBJ2-7; clone size: -; D gene: TRBD1; V gene: TRBV2; CDR3 protein: CASTRTGTDLQSSYEQYF; CDR3 DNA: TGTGCCAGCACCCGGACCGGGACAGATCTTCAAAGCTCCTACGAGCAGTACTTC
J gene: TRBJ2-7; clone size: -; D gene: -; V gene: TRBV6-1; CDR3 protein: CASSEAHLPYEQYF; CDR3 DNA: TGTGCCAGCAGTGAAGCTCACTTACCCTACGAGCAGTACTTC
J gene: TRBJ2-3; clone size: once; D gene: TRBD2; V gene: TRBV7-9; CDR3 protein: CASSLESGLALTQYF; CDR3 DNA: TGTGCCAGCAGCTTAGAAAGTGGACTAGCCCTTACACAGTATTTT
J gene: TRBJ2-2; clone size: -; D gene: -; V gene: TRBV7-9; CDR3 protein: CASSPQGNTGELFF; CDR3 DNA: TGTGCCAGCAGCCCTCAAGGGAACACCGGGGAGCTGTTTTTT
J gene: TRBJ2-7; clone size: once; D gene: TRBD1; V gene: TRBV5-1; CDR3 protein: CASSKVPGQGGEQYF; CDR3 DNA: TGCGCCAGCAGCAAGGTTCCGGGACAGGGCGGCGAGCAGTACTTC
J gene: TRBJ1-6; clone size: -; D gene: -; V gene: TRBV29-1; CDR3 protein: CSAVQGFDNSPLHF; CDR3 DNA: TGCAGCGCCGTCCAGGGTTTCGATAATTCACCCCTCCACTTT
J gene: TRBJ2-6; clone size: -; D gene: -; V gene: TRBV19; CDR3 protein: CASSIGWRANSGANVLTF; CDR3 DNA: TGTGCCAGTAGTATAGGCTGGCGGGCTAACTCTGGGGCCAACGTCCTGACTTTC
J gene: TRBJ2-7; clone size: once; D gene: -; V gene: TRBV12-3/TRBV12-4; CDR3 protein: CASSPRRADEQYF; CDR3 DNA: TGTGCCAGCAGTCCCCGGAGGGCCGACGAGCAGTACTTC
J gene: TRBJ2-7; clone size: few; D gene: -; V gene: TRBV6-6; CDR3 protein: CASSEVPRASYEQYF; CDR3 DNA: TGTGCCAGCAGCGAAGTACCACGGGCATCCTACGAGCAGTACTTC
J gene: TRBJ1-1; clone size: -; D gene: -; V gene: TRBV27; CDR3 protein: CASSDRPPMNTEAFF; CDR3 DNA: TGTGCCAGCAGTGACAGGCCTCCTATGAACACTGAAGCTTTCTTT
J gene: TRBJ2-5; clone size: -; D gene: -; V gene: TRBV5-5; CDR3 protein: CASSLGRERVQYF; CDR3 DNA: TGTGCCAGCAGCTTGGGTCGGGAGAGGGTCCAGTACTTC
J gene: TRBJ2-1; clone size: -; D gene: TRBD2; V gene: TRBV6-1; CDR3 protein: CASSEAPSSGIYNEQFF; CDR3 DNA: TGTGCCAGCAGTGAAGCTCCGTCTAGCGGGATATACAATGAGCAGTTCTTC
J gene: TRBJ1-2; clone size: -; D gene: -; V gene: TRBV4-3; CDR3 protein: CASSPESAKLHGYTF; CDR3 DNA: TGCGCCAGCAGCCCAGAGAGCGCCAAACTGCATGGCTACACCTTC
J gene: TRBJ2-1; clone size: -; D gene: TRBD1; V gene: TRBV24-1; CDR3 protein: CATSDRDRGLNEQFF; CDR3 DNA: TGTGCCACCAGTGATAGGGACAGGGGGCTGAATGAGCAGTTCTTC
J gene: TRBJ1-1; clone size: -; D gene: TRBD1; V gene: TRBV6-6; CDR3 protein: CASSRKPLTGTGAQVNTEAFF; CDR3 DNA: TGTGCCAGCAGTCGTAAACCTTTAACCGGGACAGGGGCGCAGGTGAACACTGAAGCTTTCTTT
J gene: TRBJ2-7; clone size: -; D gene: -; V gene: TRBV2; CDR3 protein: CASRSGTYEQYF; CDR3 DNA: TGTGCCAGCAGGTCAGGGACCTACGAGCAGTACTTC
J gene: TRBJ1-4; clone size: -; D gene: -; V gene: TRBV3-1/TRBV3-2; CDR3 protein: CASSPTRGFGEKLFF; CDR3 DNA: TGTGCCAGCAGCCCTACACGGGGCTTCGGCGAAAAACTGTTTTTT
J gene: TRBJ2-1; clone size: -; D gene: -; V gene: TRBV7-9; CDR3 protein: CASSFDIDEQFF; CDR3 DNA: TGTGCCAGCAGCTTTGATATCGATGAGCAGTTCTTC
J gene: TRBJ2-7; clone size: few; D gene: TRBD2; V gene: TRBV6-5; CDR3 protein: CASKGLASYHEQYF; CDR3 DNA: TGTGCCAGCAAAGGACTAGCTTCTTACCACGAGCAGTACTTC
J gene: TRBJ1-1; clone size: -; D gene: TRBD1; V gene: TRBV6-5; CDR3 protein: CASSRDRANTEAFF; CDR3 DNA: TGTGCCAGCAGTCGAGACAGGGCGAACACTGAAGCTTTCTTT
J gene: TRBJ1-5; clone size: -; D gene: -; V gene: TRBV12-5; CDR3 protein: CASGLIDTQPQHF; CDR3 DNA: TGTGCTAGTGGTTTGATAGACACTCAGCCCCAGCATTTT
J gene: TRBJ2-2; clone size: few; D gene: -; V gene: TRBV18; CDR3 protein: CASSVGQKNTGELFF; CDR3 DNA: TGTGCCAGCTCCGTAGGACAGAAGAACACCGGGGAGCTGTTTTTT